This T cell receptor (beta chain) was observed in a study of blood T cell repertoires in COVID-19. This CDR3 spans 17 amino acids. V shed 5 bases and J shed 1 base, with 18 bases lying between them. In germline, CDR1 is MNHNY, CDR2 SVGAGI (reference sequence). This clone appeared once. Sequenced by immunoSEQ multiplex PCR; TCRdb stores in-frame clones only, minus some. Among roughly 70,000 clones listed, 89% were seen once. The sequence came from a woman in her forties or fifties with active COVID-19. The sequenced sample consisted of peripheral blood. The V gene is TRBV6-6, the J gene TRBJ2-1; unclear D gene. The CDR3 bases are TGTGCCAGCAGTCTTGGAGTTACCCTACATTCCTACAATGAGCAGTTCTTC. Translation: CASSLGVTLHSYNEQFF.